This is a list of T cell receptor beta chains from one sample in a study of graft-versus-host responses after intestinal transplantation. This table comes from immunoSEQ multiplex PCR, and its TCRdb copy is limited to in-frame clones, with some not included. The repertoire holds around 97,000 clones, 93% seen once, with more than 0.9% in the top ten. No cognate antigen is known for these TCRs. The specimen comprised unstimulated CD8+ T cells sorted from spleen or lymph node cells, sampled before intestinal transplant. Receptors were obtained from a human donor who received an intestinal transplant. The CDR3 runs from the conserved cysteine through the conserved F or W. A D gene is named only where the DNA matches it firmly. Where a row states a size, it is once, few, many or the class of an expanded clone; other rows omit it.

j_call v_call d_call clone_size cdr3_aa cdr3_nt
TRBJ2-1 TRBV9 TRBD2 . CASSAGLANSYNEQFF TGTGCCAGCAGCGCGGGACTAGCCAACTCCTACAATGAGCAGTTCTTC
TRBJ2-1 TRBV2 TRBD1 . CASSEGTGGHEQFF TGTGCCAGCAGTGAAGGGACAGGGGGCCATGAGCAGTTCTTC
TRBJ2-5 TRBV19 TRBD1 . CACDAGQGGETQYF TGTGCCTGCGATGCGGGACAGGGTGGGGAGACCCAGTACTTC
TRBJ2-1 TRBV9 . . CASSVFLMEEQFF TGTGCCAGCAGCGTATTTCTAATGGAGGAGCAGTTCTTC
TRBJ1-2 TRBV11-2 . few CASSLGWNYGYTF TGTGCCAGCAGCTTAGGCTGGAACTATGGCTACACCTTC
TRBJ1-1 TRBV5-1 . . CASSLTLYSEAFF TGCGCCAGCAGCTTGACCCTCTACTCTGAAGCTTTCTTT
TRBJ2-1 TRBV4-1 TRBD1 once CASSPPGQGVNEQFF TGCGCCAGCAGCCCCCCCGGACAGGGGGTCAATGAGCAGTTCTTC
TRBJ2-1 TRBV11-2 TRBD2 . CASSLITSRGVYNEQFF TGTGCCAGCAGCTTAATCACCTCTCGGGGGGTTTACAATGAGCAGTTCTTC
TRBJ2-1 TRBV5-1 . . CASSLSNEQFF TGCGCCAGCAGCTTGAGCAATGAGCAGTTCTTC
TRBJ2-5 TRBV4-1 . . CASSQDRLKETQYF TGCGCCAGCAGCCAAGATCGACTGAAAGAGACCCAGTACTTC
TRBJ2-3 TRBV15 . . CATSRVGTTDTQYF TGTGCCACCAGCAGAGTTGGTACCACAGATACGCAGTATTTT
TRBJ2-1 TRBV14 . . CASSQEDYNEQFF TGTGCCAGCAGCCAAGAAGACTACAATGAGCAGTTCTTC
TRBJ2-6 TRBV14 . . CASSQDVGAGANVLTF TGTGCCAGCAGCCAAGATGTGGGGGCGGGGGCCAACGTCCTGACTTTC
TRBJ1-1 TRBV7-7 . . CASSPFAGFAEAFF TGTGCCAGCAGCCCCTTCGCAGGGTTTGCTGAAGCTTTCTTT
TRBJ2-5 TRBV2 . . CASSEIQSQETQYF TGTGCCAGCAGTGAAATCCAGTCCCAAGAGACCCAGTACTTC
TRBJ2-7 TRBV27 TRBD1 . CASSWMAGGAYEQYF TGTGCCAGCAGCTGGATGGCAGGGGGCGCCTACGAGCAGTACTTC
TRBJ1-2 TRBV4-1 . . CASSQEVGATGGYTF TGCGCCAGCAGCCAAGAAGTCGGGGCTACAGGGGGCTACACCTTC
TRBJ2-3 TRBV7-6 . . CASSLVPESTDTQYF TGTGCCAGCAGCTTAGTGCCAGAAAGCACAGATACGCAGTATTTT
TRBJ2-1 TRBV7-9 . . CASSLLTPHINEQFF TGTGCCAGCAGCTTATTAACACCCCACATCAATGAGCAGTTCTTC
TRBJ2-7 TRBV10-2 TRBD2 . CASSGASGRGEQYF TGCGCCAGCAGTGGGGCTAGCGGGAGGGGGGAGCAGTACTTC
TRBJ2-6 TRBV4-2 . . CASSQERGSSNVLTF TGTGCCAGCAGCCAAGAAAGGGGGTCCTCCAACGTCCTGACTTTC
TRBJ2-7 TRBV18 . . CASSPNHGEGSF TGTGCCAGCTCACCAAATCATGGGGAAGGAAGCTTC